Listed here is a single T cell receptor (beta chain). The antigen remains unidentified. This record belongs to a study of T cell clones after liver transplantation. Findings and caveats of the study: The donor-reactive repertoire was only partly measurable in a couple of subjects, lacking donor cells.

The CDR3 is 15 residues long. The germline V gene has CDR1 SGHRS and CDR2 YFSETQ. Between the trimmed V and J ends, which lost 4 bases and 3 bases, there was a span of 16 bases. Using immunoSEQ multiplex PCR, the repertoire was profiled, and TCRdb retains in-frame clones only, with some absent. The sample lists 45,000 to 60,000 clones; 60% to 80% were seen once. The TCR comes from a human patient who received a liver transplant. Some T cells here may be from the graft donor. Material: CD4+ T cells from blood, obtained at the 22-month timepoint. This chain uses TRBV5-1 with TRBJ1-1, with D possibly TRBD1 on 6 matching bases. CDR3 loop: CASSPGGAGDTEAFF. The CDR3 nucleotides are TGCGCCAGCAGCCCCGGGGGCGCGGGGGACACTGAAGCTTTCTTT. Variable domain in full (rest from reference TRBV5-1 and TRBJ1-1): KAGVTQTPRYLIKTRGQQVTLSCSPISGHRSVSWYQQTPGQGLQFLFEYFSETQRNKGNFPGRFSGRQFSNSRSEMNVSTLELGDSALYLCASSPGGAGDTEAFFGQGTRLTVV.